These T cell receptor beta chains were read from a single sample in a study of blood T cell repertoires in COVID-19. TCRdb keeps only in-frame clones here, not all; method: immunoSEQ multiplex PCR. Counted here are 150,000 to 200,000 clones, approximately 90% occurring once; the ten biggest clones make up 2.5% to 3.5%. The sequencing input was peripheral blood. The origin of the receptors is a woman between 25 and 40 years old with active or convalescent COVID-19. The conserved cysteine and the conserved F or W are not part of the CDR3 here.

CDR3aa,j_gene,v_gene
ASSPGGYRQPQH,TRBJ1-5,TRBV18
ASSLPQGENTEAF,TRBJ1-1,TRBV4-1
ASSDDRGQETQY,TRBJ2-5,TRBV25-1
AWSAPKGRGY,TRBJ2-7,TRBV30
ASSERSGTGKGDTQY,TRBJ2-3,TRBV10-2
ASSPWIPGTHEQF,TRBJ2-1,TRBV7-9
ASSFWRGTGELF,TRBJ2-2,TRBV27
ASSMPLAVTTGELF,TRBJ2-2,TRBV19
ASMRTQASQPQH,TRBJ1-5,TRBV2
ASSQETTLEAF,TRBJ1-1,TRBV14
ASRQGGQPQH,TRBJ1-5,TRBV27
ASSLLSQGSEGAQY,TRBJ2-5,TRBV5-1
ASSANRGRSPLH,TRBJ1-6,TRBV5-4
ARGNRDFQTQY,TRBJ2-5,TRBV27
ASSLSGENTEAF,TRBJ1-1,TRBV7-9
ASSHRQGPNTEAF,TRBJ1-1,TRBV7-9
GSGRTSYNEQF,TRBJ2-1,TRBV28
ASSLFFGGRAGYT,TRBJ1-2,TRBV27
ASSYKTGRSNQPQH,TRBJ1-5,TRBV6-2/TRBV6-3
AWRDRGNQPQH,TRBJ1-5,TRBV30
ASSAGTVQETQY,TRBJ2-5,TRBV5-4
SASTGQVGEQY,TRBJ2-7,TRBV20-1
ASSPRDRGEQY,TRBJ2-7,TRBV7-6
ASSHSGTGGGEQY,TRBJ2-7,TRBV28
ASSPPKRASGGWETQY,TRBJ2-5,TRBV3-1/TRBV3-2
ASSESRPSGRNEQF,TRBJ2-1,TRBV10-2
SVGQGPSTEAF,TRBJ1-1,TRBV29-1
ASSRQDRARALVDTQY,TRBJ2-3,TRBV11-2
ASSVTTLEKLF,TRBJ1-4,TRBV6-5
ASSNPRGTTGVVCVRDTEAF,TRBJ1-1,TRBV7-9
ASSPHRQGGNQPQH,TRBJ1-5,TRBV27
ASSLPFYEQY,TRBJ2-7,TRBV11-2
ASSLVQSYEQY,TRBJ2-7,TRBV27
ASSPFSGQETQY,TRBJ2-5,TRBV6-5
ASEGPGQGSRGYT,TRBJ1-2,TRBV7-9
ASSGRALPNTEAF,TRBJ1-1,TRBV2
ASSLYRQDFNYGYT,TRBJ1-2,TRBV7-6
SAPGQGFTEAF,TRBJ1-1,TRBV29-1